The sample holds a few counts of the clone carrying this TCR beta chain. Its antigen is unknown. This specimen comes from a study of regulatory T cells in long-lasting Graves disease. Study in general: Antithyroid drugs had been taken by newly diagnosed Graves' patients for under 3 months.

The TCR beta library used iRepertoire HTBI primers with Arm-PCR amplification of CDR3. TCRdb recomputed calls from the multiplex PCR reads with MiXCR, one row per CDR3 protein. Among around 450,000 distinct CDR3 sequences, more than 13% were seen once, and the ten largest hold over 15%. Time point described: newly diagnosed GD, antithyroid drugs for less than 3 months. PBMC RNA was the source of the TCR library. Study-wide points: Relative to newly diagnosed Graves' patients, persistent ones had lower TCR diversity. Gene preferences differed: TRBV28, TRBJ1-2, TRBJ2-5 in persistent cases.

Trimming cost V 5 bases and J 7 bases; bases outside gene matches: 6. The CDR3 covers 15 residues. Germline lookup yields CDR1 SGHDN and CDR2 FVKESK. This sample also belongs to another study, concerning T cells in Graves' hyperthyroidism and ophthalmopathy. That paper states: When the TCR CDR3 underwent first-round RT-PCR, the HTBI primer set was used.

The input for sequencing was peripheral blood mononuclear cells (PBMCs), taken at new diagnosis, from a patient treated with antithyroid drugs. The rearrangement joins TRBV14 to TRBJ2-1, with 12 bases fitting TRBD2. The TCR comes from a woman in her 30s with Graves disease. In DNA form, the CDR3 reads TGTGCCAGCAGCGTGGGACTAGCGGGTTGGAATGAGCAGTTCTTC. Its protein product is CASSVGLAGWNEQFF.